This TCR beta chain derives from a study of T cell repertoires in cytomegalovirus infection. Across the study: Indicated by public TCR beta signatures were CMV infection and matching HLA type. The study, taken as a whole, reports: Using cumulative public TCR beta family frequency, the authors identified those who carried CMV together with the relevant HLA. There were HLA-C-restricted CMV-specific TCR beta clonotypes dominating the ex vivo response.

Via MiXCR, TCRdb re-called the reads, giving one row per CDR3 protein. The repertoire holds roughly 250,000 distinct CDR3 sequences, roughly 12% seen once, with approximately 1.6% in the top ten. Looked up from germline, CDR1 is SGHAT and CDR2 is FQNNGV. The CDR3 totals 17 residues. After removal of 1 base from V and 1 base from J, the junction contained 8 bases not matched to a gene. The sample holds a few counts of this clonotype. No antigen is known for it. The origin of this receptor is a human donor in good health (CMV status not recorded). Some clones in this sample may be carry-over from other donors' samples. Material: PBMCs. V gene TRBV11-2 combines with J gene TRBJ2-7, with 9 bases identical to TRBD1. The CDR3 DNA reads TGTGCCAGCAGCTTAGCCGGGACAGGGAGAGGGTCCTACGAGCAGTACTTC. Translating it yields CASSLAGTGRGSYEQYF.